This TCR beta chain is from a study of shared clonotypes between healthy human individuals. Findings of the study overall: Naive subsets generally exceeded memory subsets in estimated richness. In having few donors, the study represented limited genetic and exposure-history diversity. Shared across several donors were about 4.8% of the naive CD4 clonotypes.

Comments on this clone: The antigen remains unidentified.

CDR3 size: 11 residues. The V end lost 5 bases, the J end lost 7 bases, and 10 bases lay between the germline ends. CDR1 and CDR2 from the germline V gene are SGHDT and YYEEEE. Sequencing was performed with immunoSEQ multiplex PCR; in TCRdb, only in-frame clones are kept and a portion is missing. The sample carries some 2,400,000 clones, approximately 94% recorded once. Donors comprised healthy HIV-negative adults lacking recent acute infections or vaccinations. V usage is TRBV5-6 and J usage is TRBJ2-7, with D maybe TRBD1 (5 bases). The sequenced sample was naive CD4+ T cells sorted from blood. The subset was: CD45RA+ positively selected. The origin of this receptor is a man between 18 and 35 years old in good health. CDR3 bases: TGTGCCAGCAGGTCCAAGGGGGAGCAGTACTTC. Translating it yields CASRSKGEQYF.